In this sample, the clone carrying this T cell receptor (beta chain) turned up a few times. The antigen remains unidentified. This sample was included in a study of T-cell reconstitution after alpha-beta-depleted transplantation in children. The library targeted TCRbeta and was prepared with unique molecular identifiers. TCRdb reprocessed the PCR reads with MiXCR, giving one entry per CDR3 protein. The table records about 580,000 distinct CDR3 sequences, around 23% of them present only once. Study conclusions and caveats: It was newly produced T cells that mostly accounted for T-cell counts and diversity one year after transplant. Where alpha-beta T cells came from about two months after transplant was reportedly several hundred expanded graft clones. Surviving recipient T cells and thymic progenitors accounted for the high day-60 TCRbeta diversity observed in some patients.

Sample: PBMCs, mostly from graft donor cells, taken 360 days after TCRalphabeta/CD19-depleted stem cell transplant. The TCR was taken from a boy under three years old who had a stem cell transplant for acute myeloid leukemia, so the T cells may come from the graft donor.

The CDR3 DNA is TGTGCCAGCAGTCCCGCCGCCAGGGAACAGTATGAGCAGTTCTTC. This gives the protein CASSPAAREQYEQFF. The chain is built from TRBV7-9 and TRBJ2-1; possible D gene TRBD1, 5 bases. The germline V and J ends were trimmed by 6 bases and 8 bases, with 20 bases remaining between them. The CDR3 sequence is 15 residues long. Germline V gene data show CDR1 as SEHNR and CDR2 as FQNEAQ (reference sequence).